Below are 24 T cell receptor beta chains sequenced from a single sample in a study of cytomegalovirus exposure and HLA in healthy donors. Sequenced by immunoSEQ multiplex PCR; TCRdb stores in-frame clones only, minus some. This table has 150,000 to 200,000 clones, less than 85% appearing once. The sample was PBMCs. Receptor source: a man in his late teens or twenties in good health and CMV-seropositive.

V is TRBV11-3 and J is TRBJ2-7, with TRBD1 identical over 7 bases. Germline values: CDR1 SGHNT, CDR2 YENEEA. CDR3 length equals 14 residues. V gave up 5 bases and J gave up 3 bases; unmatched junction bases: 7. The CDR3 spells CASSHRGRGYEQYF. DNA for the CDR3: TGTGCCAGCAGCCACAGGGGAAGAGGCTACGAGCAGTACTTC.

The V and J genes are TRBV7-2 and TRBJ2-6; TRBD2 is a possible D gene (6 bases). The CDR3 runs 17 residues. Per the germline V gene, CDR1 is SGHTA and CDR2 is FQGNSA. V was trimmed by 5 bases and J by 3 bases, leaving 17 bases between them. The CDR3 nucleotides are TGTGCCAGCAGCCCCCGGACTACAGCGGATGGGGCCAACGTCCTGACTTTC. Amino acid sequence: CASSPRTTADGANVLTF.

The V and J genes are TRBV9 and TRBJ1-2, with D possibly being TRBD1 (6 bases). This CDR3 is built from 13 residues. The germline V gene encodes CDR1 SGDLS and CDR2 YYNGEE. V lost 0 bases and J lost 6, with 9 bases in between. The CDR3 DNA reads as TGTGCCAGCAGCGTAGGGGCAGGGGATGGCTACACCTTC. It translates to CASSVGAGDGYTF.

This chain connects TRBV2 to TRBJ2-7; 10 bases are a match to TRBD1. CDR3 length: 14 amino acids. Germline V gene lookup returns CDR1 SNHLY and CDR2 FYNNEI. The junction had 11 bases not matched to a gene; V was cut back by 6 bases and J by 9 bases. In DNA, the CDR3 is TGTGCCAGCAGGATGGGACAGGGGTACCGAGCGCAGTACTTC. This encodes CASRMGQGYRAQYF.

This clone was counted a few times. The CDR3 loop reads CAILGQGYEQYF. In DNA, the CDR3 is TGTGCCATCCTTGGACAGGGATACGAGCAGTACTTC. V and J are TRBV10-3 and TRBJ2-7; TRBD1 aligns across 8 bases. Germline V CDR1 and CDR2: ENHRY, SYGVKD. With 8 bases clipped from V and 4 bases from J, the junction kept 4 bases outside the gene matches. The CDR3 has 12 residues.

The V gene is TRBV2, the J gene TRBJ2-7; D gene uncertain. This CDR3 is built from 12 residues. V shed 6 bases and J shed 4 bases, with 10 bases lying between them. The germline CDR1 and CDR2 sequences are SNHLY and FYNNEI. This CDR3 is CASSVDEYEQYF. For the CDR3, the DNA is TGTGCCAGCAGCGTTGATGAGTACGAGCAGTACTTC.

The sample holds one count of this clone. The chain couples TRBV30 to TRBJ2-1; the D gene is possibly TRBD2 (7 bases). V shed 0 bases and J shed 9 bases, with 12 bases lying between them. Per germline, CDR1 GTSNPN and CDR2 SVGIG (reference sequence). CDR3 length: 13 amino acids. CDR3 sequence reads: CAWSVGGGSEQFF. Here the CDR3 DNA reads TGTGCCTGGAGTGTAGGGGGGGGCAGTGAGCAGTTCTTC.

The V and J genes are TRBV7-3 and TRBJ2-5, with D unclear. This CDR3 region has 13 residues. The ends were cut back, 2 bases at V and 0 bases at J, with 4 bases in the middle. Germline CDR1 reads SGHTA; CDR2 reads FQGTGA. CDR3 DNA: TGTGCCAGCAGCTTACAAAACCAAGAGACCCAGTACTTC. It specifies CASSLQNQETQYF. The whole variable domain, filled in from reference TRBV7-3 and TRBJ2-5, reads GAGVSQTPSNKVTEKGKYVELRCDPISGHTALYWYRQSLGQGPEFLIYFQGTGAADDSGLPNDRFFAVRPEGSVSTLKIQRTERGDSAVYLCASSLQNQETQYFGPGTRLLVL.

V and J are TRBV11-3 and TRBJ2-1; no definite D call. CDR1 is SGHNT, CDR2 YENEEA, per germline. CDR3 length: 12 residues. V was pared by 4 bases and J by 4 bases, with 5 bases between. The DNA for the CDR3 is TGTGCCAGCAGCTCTAAGTACAATGAGCAGTTCTTC. Translated, it gives CASSSKYNEQFF.

In its sample, this clone was seen once. The V call is TRBV7-9, the J call TRBJ1-1; tentatively, D is TRBD1 (5 bases). The V and J ends lost 3 bases and 3 bases respectively, with 11 bases between them. Germline loops: CDR1 SEHNR, CDR2 FQNEAQ (reference sequence). The length of the CDR3 is 14 residues. The CDR3 sequence is CASSLEGPHTEAFF. DNA of the CDR3: TGTGCCAGCAGCTTGGAGGGGCCGCACACTGAAGCTTTCTTT.

The chain combines TRBV28 with TRBJ2-2; a possible D gene is TRBD1 (6 bases). Trimming stripped 10 bases from V and 0 bases from J, with 18 bases between. CDR1 and CDR2 from the germline V gene are MDHEN and SYDVKM. CDR3 size: 16 residues. CDR3 amino acids: CATVQGGRTNTGELFF. The DNA for the CDR3 is TGTGCCACCGTACAGGGCGGCCGGACGAACACCGGGGAGCTGTTTTTT.

The DNA for the CDR3 is TGTGCCAGCAGCTTCTCAGACAGGGTCGATGAGCAGTTCTTC. This codes for CASSFSDRVDEQFF. J is TRBJ2-1 and V is TRBV7-8; TRBD1 agrees at 7 bases. Germline CDR1 reads SGHVS; CDR2 reads FQNEAQ. The CDR3 has 14 residues. V lost 3 bases, J lost 8 bases, and 7 bases stayed unmatched.

V and J are TRBV14 and TRBJ2-1; the match to TRBD2 covers 7 bases. V shed 4 bases, J shed 3 bases, and the junction held 9 bases outside the gene matches. The germline gives CDR1 SGHDN, CDR2 FVKESK. The CDR3 consists of 16 residues. The DNA of the CDR3 is TGTGCCAGCAGCCGTAGACTAGCTTTTATCTACAATGAGCAGTTCTTC. Residues: CASSRRLAFIYNEQFF.

This sequence joins TRBV6-1 and TRBJ1-1; 9 bases agree with TRBD1. The germline CDR1 and CDR2 sequences are MNHNS and SASEGT. Trimming cost V 0 bases and J 3 bases; bases outside gene matches: 5. The CDR3 sequence is 16 residues long. The CDR3 is CASSEATGGWDTEAFF. CDR3 DNA sequence: TGTGCCAGCAGTGAAGCGACAGGGGGATGGGACACTGAAGCTTTCTTT.

V is TRBV11-3 and J is TRBJ2-1, with D possibly matching TRBD1 (6 bases). Trimming pared 5 bases from V and 0 bases from J, leaving 11 bases between. This CDR3 is built from 15 residues. The germline CDR1 and CDR2 sequences are SGHNT and YENEEA. The CDR3 DNA reads as TGTGCCAGCAGCCCGCCAGGGGACTCCTACAATGAGCAGTTCTTC. It is translated as CASSPPGDSYNEQFF.

This clone was observed once. V usage is TRBV18 and J usage is TRBJ1-6; 7 positions match TRBD1. Germline V lookup: CDR1 KGHSH, CDR2 LQKENI. V shed 3 bases and J 12 bases; nucleotides not matched to a gene: 8. The CDR3 is made up of 14 amino acids. The CDR3 DNA follows: TGTGCCAGCTCACCTCGGGACAGAGGAGAACCCCTCCACTTT. It codes for CASSPRDRGEPLHF.

This clone was detected only once. The chain recombines TRBV9 with TRBJ2-1, with TRBD2 matching over 12 bases. The V gene end was trimmed by 3 bases and the J gene end by 4 bases; junction bases not matched to a gene: 5. The CDR3 has 16 amino acids. Germline V gene data show CDR1 as SGDLS and CDR2 as YYNGEE. CDR3 nucleotide sequence: TGTGCCAGCAGCGACCTAGCGGGGGGGGATTACAATGAGCAGTTCTTC. It is translated as CASSDLAGGDYNEQFF.

This sequence joins TRBV10-3 and TRBJ2-7, with TRBD2 matching 13 bases. The V and J ends lost 4 bases and 5 bases, in that order; junction bases with no gene match: 5. This CDR3 is built from 15 residues. Germline V CDR1 and CDR2: ENHRY, SYGVKD. The CDR3 coding sequence is TGTGCCATCAGTGGGGGACTAGCGGGGATGGACGAGCAGTACTTC. Protein product: CAISGGLAGMDEQYF.

The V gene is TRBV28, the J gene TRBJ2-2; 15 bases are shared with TRBD2. The germline gives CDR1 MDHEN, CDR2 SYDVKM. J lost 5 bases, V lost 10 bases, and 11 bases had no gene match. The CDR3 length is 17 residues. CDR3 amino acids: CATNAGLAGGRTGELFF. CDR3 sequence (DNA): TGTGCCACCAATGCCGGACTAGCGGGAGGGCGGACCGGGGAGCTGTTTTTT.

This clone was counted between two and nine times. The chain carries TRBV30 and TRBJ1-2, with a possible D match to TRBD1 (5 bases). CDR1 and CDR2 (germline): GTSNPN, SVGIG (reference sequence). This CDR3 spans 12 amino acids. Trimming removed 4 bases at V and 3 bases at J, with 9 bases between. The CDR3 region has the DNA TGTGCCTGGACAGGGAACCACTATGGCTACACCTTC. Translated: CAWTGNHYGYTF.

V usage is TRBV19 and J usage is TRBJ1-4, with 7 bases aligning to TRBD1. Germline V CDR1 and CDR2: LNHDA, SQIVND (reference sequence). The trim removed 5 bases at V and 2 bases at J, leaving 11 bases unmatched. The CDR3 runs to 17 residues. The CDR3, as DNA: TGTGCCAGTAGTGCCTGGGACAGCTTAGCTACTAATGAAAAACTGTTTTTT. This translates into CASSAWDSLATNEKLFF.

V is TRBV4-2 and J is TRBJ1-5; 9 bases line up with TRBD1. This CDR3 region has 15 residues. Germline lookup yields CDR1 LGHNA and CDR2 YNFKEQ. V shed 0 bases, J shed 5 bases, and the junction held 2 bases outside the gene matches. Written as DNA, the CDR3 is TGTGCCAGCAGCCAAGAGGGACAGGGATATCAGCCCCAGCATTTT. It yields the protein CASSQEGQGYQPQHF.

This clone came up once. J is TRBJ2-1 and V is TRBV15, with 9 bases aligning to TRBD2. Trimming took 1 base from V and 5 from J; bases not matched to a gene: 6. Germline loops: CDR1 LNHNV, CDR2 YYDKDF (reference sequence). The CDR3 sequence is 16 residues long. The CDR3 DNA is TGTGCCACCAGCAGAGCCGCTAGCGGGAAGAACAATGAGCAGTTCTTC. Its translation: CATSRAASGKNNEQFF.

This chain connects TRBV29-1 to TRBJ1-2, with D perhaps matching TRBD1 (6 bases). This CDR3 is 16 amino acids long. The germline CDR1 and CDR2 sequences are SQVTM and ANQGSEA. V lost 0 bases, J lost 4 bases, and 18 bases lay in between. The CDR3 region has the DNA TGCAGCGTTGAAGATCTTGGGACATTGGGATTCTATGGCTACACCTTC. Protein sequence: CSVEDLGTLGFYGYTF.